The source of this T cell receptor beta chain is a study of cytomegalovirus exposure and HLA in healthy donors. Use of 60 Vbeta and 13 Jbeta primers characterized the PCR. Sequencing used immunoSEQ multiplex PCR; TCRdb keeps in-frame clones, though not all of them. The sample holds 150,000 to 200,000 clones, 70% to 90% seen once. The CDR3 runs to 14 residues. The germline V and J ends were trimmed by 2 bases and 2 bases, with 10 bases remaining between them. Germline-derived CDR1 and CDR2 are SGHTS and YDEGEE. The chain uses TRBV5-8 and TRBJ2-5; D gene ambiguous. Sequencing was performed on PBMCs. The clonotype comes from a woman under 30 in good health and CMV-seronegative. CDR3 DNA: TGTGCCAGCAGCTTCGGAGTTAGACAAGAGACCCAGTACTTC. Translation: CASSFGVRQETQYF.